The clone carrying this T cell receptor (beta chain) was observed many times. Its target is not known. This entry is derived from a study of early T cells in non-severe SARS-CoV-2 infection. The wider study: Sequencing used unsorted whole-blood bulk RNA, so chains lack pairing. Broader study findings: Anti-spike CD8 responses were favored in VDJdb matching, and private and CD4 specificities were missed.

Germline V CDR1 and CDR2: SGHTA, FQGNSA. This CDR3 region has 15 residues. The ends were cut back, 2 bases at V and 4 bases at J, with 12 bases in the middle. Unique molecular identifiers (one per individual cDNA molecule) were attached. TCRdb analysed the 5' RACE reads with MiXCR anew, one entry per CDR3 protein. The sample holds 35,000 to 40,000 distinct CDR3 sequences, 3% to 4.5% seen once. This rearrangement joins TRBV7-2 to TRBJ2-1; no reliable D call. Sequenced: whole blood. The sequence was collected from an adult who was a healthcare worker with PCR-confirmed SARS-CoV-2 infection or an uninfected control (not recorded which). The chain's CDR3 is CASSLRSGTYNEQFF. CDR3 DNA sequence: TGTGCCAGCAGCTTACGTTCCGGAACTTACAATGAGCAGTTCTTC.